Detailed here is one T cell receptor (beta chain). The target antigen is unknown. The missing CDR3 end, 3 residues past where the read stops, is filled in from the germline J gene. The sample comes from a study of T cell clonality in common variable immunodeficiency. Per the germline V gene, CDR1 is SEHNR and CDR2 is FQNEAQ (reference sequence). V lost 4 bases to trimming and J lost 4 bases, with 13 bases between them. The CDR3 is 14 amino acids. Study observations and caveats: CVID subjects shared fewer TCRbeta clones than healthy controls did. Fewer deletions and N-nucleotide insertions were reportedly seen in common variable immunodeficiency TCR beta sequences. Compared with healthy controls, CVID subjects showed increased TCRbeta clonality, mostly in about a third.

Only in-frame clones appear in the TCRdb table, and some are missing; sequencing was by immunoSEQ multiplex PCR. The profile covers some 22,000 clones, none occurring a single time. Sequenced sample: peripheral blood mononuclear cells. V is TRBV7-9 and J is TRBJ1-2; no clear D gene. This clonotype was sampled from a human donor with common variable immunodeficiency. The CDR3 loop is CASSSLDGGYGYTF. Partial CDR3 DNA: TGTGCCAGCAGCTCCCTTGACGGCGGCTATGGC.